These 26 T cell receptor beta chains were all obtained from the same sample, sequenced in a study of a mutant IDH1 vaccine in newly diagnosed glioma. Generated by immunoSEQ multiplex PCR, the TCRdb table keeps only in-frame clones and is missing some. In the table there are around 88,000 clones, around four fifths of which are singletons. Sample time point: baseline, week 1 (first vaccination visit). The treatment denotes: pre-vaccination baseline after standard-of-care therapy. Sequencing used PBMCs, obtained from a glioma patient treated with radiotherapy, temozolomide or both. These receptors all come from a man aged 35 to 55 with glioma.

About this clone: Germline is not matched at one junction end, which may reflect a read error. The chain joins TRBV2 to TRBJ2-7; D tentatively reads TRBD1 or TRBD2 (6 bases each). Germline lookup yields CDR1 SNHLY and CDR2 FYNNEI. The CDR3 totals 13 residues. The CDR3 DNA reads TGCGCTGACGGTCTGCGGGAAGGGGGGGAGCAGTACTTC. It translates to CADGLREGGEQYF.

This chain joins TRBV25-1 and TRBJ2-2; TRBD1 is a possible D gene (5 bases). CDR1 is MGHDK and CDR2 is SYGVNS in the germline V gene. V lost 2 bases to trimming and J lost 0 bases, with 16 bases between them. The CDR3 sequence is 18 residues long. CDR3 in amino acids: CASSENPFETANTGELFF. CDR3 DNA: TGTGCCAGCAGTGAAAACCCCTTTGAGACAGCGAACACCGGGGAGCTGTTTTTT.

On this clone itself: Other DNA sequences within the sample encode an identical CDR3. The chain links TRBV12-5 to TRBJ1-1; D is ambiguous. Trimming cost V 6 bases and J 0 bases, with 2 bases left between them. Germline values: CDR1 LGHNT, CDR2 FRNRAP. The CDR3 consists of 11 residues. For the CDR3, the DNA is TGTGCTAGTGGGTTGAACACTGAAGCTTTCTTT. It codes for CASGLNTEAFF.

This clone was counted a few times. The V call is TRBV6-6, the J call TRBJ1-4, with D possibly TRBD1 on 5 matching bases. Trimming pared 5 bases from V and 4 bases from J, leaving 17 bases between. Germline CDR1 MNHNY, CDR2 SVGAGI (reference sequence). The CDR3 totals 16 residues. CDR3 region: CASSPMTNGGNEKLFF. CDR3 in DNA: TGTGCCAGCAGTCCGATGACCAATGGGGGTAATGAAAAACTGTTTTTT.

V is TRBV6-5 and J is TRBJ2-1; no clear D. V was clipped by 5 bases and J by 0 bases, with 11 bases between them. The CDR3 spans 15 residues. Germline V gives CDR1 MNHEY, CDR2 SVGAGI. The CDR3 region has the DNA TGTGCCAGCAGTCCGCGGCCAGACTCCTACAATGAGCAGTTCTTC. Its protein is CASSPRPDSYNEQFF.

Here the CDR3 reads CASSPGQVQPQHF. The CDR3 DNA reads TGTGCCAGCTCACCAGGACAGGTCCAGCCCCAGCATTTT. J is TRBJ1-5 and V is TRBV18, with 7 bases matching TRBD1. V dropped 2 bases and J dropped 7; count of bases not matched to a gene: 2. CDR1 is KGHSH and CDR2 is LQKENI in the germline V gene. The CDR3 consists of 13 residues.

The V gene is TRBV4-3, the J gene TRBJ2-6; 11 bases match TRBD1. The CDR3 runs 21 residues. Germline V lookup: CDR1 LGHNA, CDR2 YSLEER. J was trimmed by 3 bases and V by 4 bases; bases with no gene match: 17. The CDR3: CASSPKWTGGASSSGANVLTF. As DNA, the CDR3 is TGCGCCAGCAGCCCCAAATGGACAGGGGGCGCGTCTTCAAGTGGGGCCAACGTCCTGACTTTC.

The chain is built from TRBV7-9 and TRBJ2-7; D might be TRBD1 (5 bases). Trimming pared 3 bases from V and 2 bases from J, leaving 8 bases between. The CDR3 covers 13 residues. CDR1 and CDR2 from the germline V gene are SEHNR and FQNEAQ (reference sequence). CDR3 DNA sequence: TGTGCCAGCAGCTTCACAGGACCCTACGAGCAGTACTTC. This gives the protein CASSFTGPYEQYF.

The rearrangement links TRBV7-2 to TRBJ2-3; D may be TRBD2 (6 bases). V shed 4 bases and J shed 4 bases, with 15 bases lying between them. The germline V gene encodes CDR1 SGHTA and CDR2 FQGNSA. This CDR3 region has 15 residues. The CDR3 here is CASSWGGAIADTQYF. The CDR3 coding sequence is TGTGCCAGCAGCTGGGGCGGGGCGATCGCAGATACGCAGTATTTT. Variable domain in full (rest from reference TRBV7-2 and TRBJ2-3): GAGVSQSPSNKVTEKGKDVELRCDPISGHTALYWYRQSLGQGLEFLIYFQGNSAPDKSGLPSDRFSAERTGGSVSTLTIQRTQQEDSAVYLCASSWGGAIADTQYFGPGTRLTVL.

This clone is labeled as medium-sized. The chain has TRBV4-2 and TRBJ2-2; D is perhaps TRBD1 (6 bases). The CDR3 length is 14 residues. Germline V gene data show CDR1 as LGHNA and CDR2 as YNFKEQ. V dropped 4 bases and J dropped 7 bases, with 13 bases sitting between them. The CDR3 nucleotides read TGTGCCAGCAGCCCAACTAGGGGGTACGGGGAGCTGTTTTTT. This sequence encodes CASSPTRGYGELFF.

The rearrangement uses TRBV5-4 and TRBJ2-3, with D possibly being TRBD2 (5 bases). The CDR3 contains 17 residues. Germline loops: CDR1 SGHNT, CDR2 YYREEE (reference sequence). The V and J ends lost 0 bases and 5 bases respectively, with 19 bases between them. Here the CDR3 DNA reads TGTGCCAGCAGCTTGGCCTCTGACGGGATCCTTGGAGATACGCAGTATTTT. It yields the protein CASSLASDGILGDTQYF.

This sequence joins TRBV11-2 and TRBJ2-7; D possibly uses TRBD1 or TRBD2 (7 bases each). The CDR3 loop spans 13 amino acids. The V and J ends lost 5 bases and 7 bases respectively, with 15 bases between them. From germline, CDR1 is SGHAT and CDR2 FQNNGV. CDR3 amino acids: CASSEGTAGEQYF. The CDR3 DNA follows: TGTGCCAGCAGCGAGGGGACAGCGGGAGAGCAGTACTTC.

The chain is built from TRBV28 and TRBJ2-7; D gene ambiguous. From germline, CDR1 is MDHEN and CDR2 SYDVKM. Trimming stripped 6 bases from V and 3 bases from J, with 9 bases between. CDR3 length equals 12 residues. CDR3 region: CASSPPYYEQYF. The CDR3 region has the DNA TGTGCCAGCAGCCCCCCCTACTACGAGCAGTACTTC.

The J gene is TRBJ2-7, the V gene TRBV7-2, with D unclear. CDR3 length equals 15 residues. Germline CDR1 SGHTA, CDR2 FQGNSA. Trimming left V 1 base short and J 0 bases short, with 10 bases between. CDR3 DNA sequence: TGTGCCAGCAGCTTAGTCAGGCGGAGCTCCTACGAGCAGTACTTC. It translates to CASSLVRRSSYEQYF.

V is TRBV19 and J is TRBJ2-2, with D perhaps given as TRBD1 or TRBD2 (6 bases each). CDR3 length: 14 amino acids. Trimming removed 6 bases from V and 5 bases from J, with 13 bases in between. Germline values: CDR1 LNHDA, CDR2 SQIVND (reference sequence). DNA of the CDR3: TGTGCCAGTAGATTTGGAGGGGGTACCGGGGAGCTGTTTTTT. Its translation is CASRFGGGTGELFF.

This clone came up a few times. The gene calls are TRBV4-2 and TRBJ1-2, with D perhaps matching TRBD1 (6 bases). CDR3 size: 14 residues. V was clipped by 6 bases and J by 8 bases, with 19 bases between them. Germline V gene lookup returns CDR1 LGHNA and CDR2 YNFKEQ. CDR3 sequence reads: CASSWGRGSEGYTF. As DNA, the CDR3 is TGTGCCAGCAGTTGGGGGCGGGGGTCTGAAGGCTACACCTTC.

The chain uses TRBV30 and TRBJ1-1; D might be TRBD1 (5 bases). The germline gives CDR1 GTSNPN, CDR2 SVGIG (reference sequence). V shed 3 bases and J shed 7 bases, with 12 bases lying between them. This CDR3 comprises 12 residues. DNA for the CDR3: TGTGCCTGGAGCCCGACAGAGATTGAAGCTTTCTTT. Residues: CAWSPTEIEAFF.

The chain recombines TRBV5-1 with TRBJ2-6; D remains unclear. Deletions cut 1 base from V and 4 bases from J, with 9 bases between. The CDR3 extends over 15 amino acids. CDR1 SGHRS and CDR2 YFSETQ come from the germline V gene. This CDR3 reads CASSLTGSGANVLTF. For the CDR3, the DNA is TGCGCCAGCAGCTTGACTGGGTCAGGGGCCAACGTCCTGACTTTC.

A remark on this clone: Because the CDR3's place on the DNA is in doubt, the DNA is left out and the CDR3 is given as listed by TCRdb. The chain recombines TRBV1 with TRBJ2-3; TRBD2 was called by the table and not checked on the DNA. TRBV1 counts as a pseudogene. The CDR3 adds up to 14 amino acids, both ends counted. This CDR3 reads CTSNFGLGSDTQYF.

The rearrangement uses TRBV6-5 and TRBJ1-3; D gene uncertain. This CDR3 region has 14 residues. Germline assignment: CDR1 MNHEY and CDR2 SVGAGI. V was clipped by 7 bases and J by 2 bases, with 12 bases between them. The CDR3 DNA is TGTGCCAGCACCCCCGGGAGGGCTGGAAACACCATATATTTT. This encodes CASTPGRAGNTIYF.

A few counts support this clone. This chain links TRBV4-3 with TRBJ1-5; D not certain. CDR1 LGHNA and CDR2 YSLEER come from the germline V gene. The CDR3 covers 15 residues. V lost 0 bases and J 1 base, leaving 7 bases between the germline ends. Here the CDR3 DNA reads TGCGCCAGCAGCCAAGATGGCCGCAGCAATCAGCCCCAGCATTTT. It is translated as CASSQDGRSNQPQHF.

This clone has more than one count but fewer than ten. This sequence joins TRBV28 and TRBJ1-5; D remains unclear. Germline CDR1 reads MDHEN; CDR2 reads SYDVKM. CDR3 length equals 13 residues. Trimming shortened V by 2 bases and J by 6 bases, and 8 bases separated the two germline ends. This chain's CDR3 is CASSLLGSQPQHF. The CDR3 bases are TGTGCCAGCAGTTTACTAGGAAGTCAGCCCCAGCATTTT.

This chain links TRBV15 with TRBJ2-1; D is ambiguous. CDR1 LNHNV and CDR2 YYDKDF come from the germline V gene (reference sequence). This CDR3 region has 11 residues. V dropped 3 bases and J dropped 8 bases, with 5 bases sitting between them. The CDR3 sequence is CATSRSDEQFF. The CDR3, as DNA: TGTGCCACCAGCAGGTCGGATGAGCAGTTCTTC.

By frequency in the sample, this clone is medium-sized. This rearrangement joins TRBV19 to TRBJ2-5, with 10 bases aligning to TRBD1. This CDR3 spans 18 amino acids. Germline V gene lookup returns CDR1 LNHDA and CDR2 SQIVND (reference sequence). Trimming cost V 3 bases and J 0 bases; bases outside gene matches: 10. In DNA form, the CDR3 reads TGTGCCAGTAGTATCGGAGGACAGGGGGTGGGGTACCAAGAGACCCAGTACTTC. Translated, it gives CASSIGGQGVGYQETQYF.

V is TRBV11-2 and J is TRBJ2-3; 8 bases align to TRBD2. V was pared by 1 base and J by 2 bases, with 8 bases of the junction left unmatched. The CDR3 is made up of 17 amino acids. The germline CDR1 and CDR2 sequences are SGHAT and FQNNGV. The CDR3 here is CASSLAGGPRDTDTQYF. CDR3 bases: TGTGCCAGCAGCTTAGCGGGGGGGCCTCGCGACACAGATACGCAGTATTTT.

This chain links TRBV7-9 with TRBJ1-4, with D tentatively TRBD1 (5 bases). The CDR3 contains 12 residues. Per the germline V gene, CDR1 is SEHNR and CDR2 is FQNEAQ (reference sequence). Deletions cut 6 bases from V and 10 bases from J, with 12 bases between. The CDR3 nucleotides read TGTGCCAGCAGTTTGGGGGAGGGAAAACTGTTTTTT. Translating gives CASSLGEGKLFF.